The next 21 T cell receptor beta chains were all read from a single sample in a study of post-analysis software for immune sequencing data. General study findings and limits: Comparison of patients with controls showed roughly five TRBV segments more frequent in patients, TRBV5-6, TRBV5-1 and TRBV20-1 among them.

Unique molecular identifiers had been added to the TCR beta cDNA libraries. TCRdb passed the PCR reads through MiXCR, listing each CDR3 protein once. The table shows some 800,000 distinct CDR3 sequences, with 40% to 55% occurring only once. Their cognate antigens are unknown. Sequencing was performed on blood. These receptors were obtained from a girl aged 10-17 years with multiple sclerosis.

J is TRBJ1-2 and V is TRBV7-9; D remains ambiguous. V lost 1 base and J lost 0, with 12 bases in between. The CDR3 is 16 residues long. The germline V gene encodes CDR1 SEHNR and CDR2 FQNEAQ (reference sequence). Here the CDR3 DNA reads TGTGCCAGCAGCTTAGACATTGGCAGAGCTAACTATGGCTACACCTTC. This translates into CASSLDIGRANYGYTF.

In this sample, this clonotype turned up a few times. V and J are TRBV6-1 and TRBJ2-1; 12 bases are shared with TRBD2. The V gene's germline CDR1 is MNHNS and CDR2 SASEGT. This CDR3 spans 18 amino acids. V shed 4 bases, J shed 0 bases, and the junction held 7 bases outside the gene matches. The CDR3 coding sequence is TGTGCCAGCAGTGGGGGGACTAGCGGGCCGAGCTCCTACAATGAGCAGTTCTTC. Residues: CASSGGTSGPSSYNEQFF.

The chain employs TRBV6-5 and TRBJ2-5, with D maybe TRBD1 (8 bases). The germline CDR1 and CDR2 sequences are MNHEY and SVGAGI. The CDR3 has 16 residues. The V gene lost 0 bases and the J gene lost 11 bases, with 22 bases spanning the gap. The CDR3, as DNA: TGTGCCAGCAGTTACTCGATGGCGCAGGGGGCGCGGGAGCAGTACTTC. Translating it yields CASSYSMAQGAREQYF.

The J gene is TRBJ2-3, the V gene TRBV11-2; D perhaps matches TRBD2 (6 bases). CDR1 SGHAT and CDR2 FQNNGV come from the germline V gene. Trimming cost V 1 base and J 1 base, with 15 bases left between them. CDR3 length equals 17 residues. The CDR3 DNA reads TGTGCCAGCAGCTTAGTATTGGCGGGAACGGGCACAGATACGCAGTATTTT. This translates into CASSLVLAGTGTDTQYF.

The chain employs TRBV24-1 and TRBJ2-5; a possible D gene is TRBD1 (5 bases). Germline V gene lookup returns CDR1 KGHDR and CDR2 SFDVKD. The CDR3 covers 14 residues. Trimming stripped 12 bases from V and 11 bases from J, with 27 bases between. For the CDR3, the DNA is TGTGCCTCTTCCCTAGGGGCGTCCTCCAATGAGCAGTACTTC. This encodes CASSLGASSNEQYF.

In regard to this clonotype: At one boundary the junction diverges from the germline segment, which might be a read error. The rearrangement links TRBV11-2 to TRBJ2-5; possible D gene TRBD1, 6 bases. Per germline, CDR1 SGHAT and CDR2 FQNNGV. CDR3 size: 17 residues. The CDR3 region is CACSFPQPGAPVGTQYF. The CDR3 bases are TGTGCCTGCAGCTTTCCTCAACCAGGGGCTCCGGTGGGGACCCAGTACTTC.

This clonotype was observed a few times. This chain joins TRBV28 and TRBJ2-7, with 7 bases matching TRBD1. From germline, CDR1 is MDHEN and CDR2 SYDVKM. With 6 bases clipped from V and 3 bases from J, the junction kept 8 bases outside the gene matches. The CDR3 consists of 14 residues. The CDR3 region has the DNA TGTGCCAGCAGCCCAACAGGGGTGTTCTACGAGCAGTACTTC. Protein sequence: CASSPTGVFYEQYF.

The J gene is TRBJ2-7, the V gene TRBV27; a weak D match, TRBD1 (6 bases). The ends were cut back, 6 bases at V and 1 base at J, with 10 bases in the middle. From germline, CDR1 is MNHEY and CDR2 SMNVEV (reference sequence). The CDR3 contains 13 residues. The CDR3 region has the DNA TGTGCCAGCAGAGGAAGGGGGTCCTACGAGCAGTACTTC. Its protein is CASRGRGSYEQYF.

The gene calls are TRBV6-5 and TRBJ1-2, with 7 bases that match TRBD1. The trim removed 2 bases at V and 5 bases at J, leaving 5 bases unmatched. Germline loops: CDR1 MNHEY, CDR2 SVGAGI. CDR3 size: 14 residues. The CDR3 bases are TGTGCCAGCAGTTACGGGCAGGGGGGATATGGCTACACCTTC. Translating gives CASSYGQGGYGYTF.

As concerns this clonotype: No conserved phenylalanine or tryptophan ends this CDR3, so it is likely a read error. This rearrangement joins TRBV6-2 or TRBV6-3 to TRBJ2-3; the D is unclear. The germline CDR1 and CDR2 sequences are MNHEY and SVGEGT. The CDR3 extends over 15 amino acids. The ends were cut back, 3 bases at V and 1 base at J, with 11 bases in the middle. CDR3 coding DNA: TGTGCCAGCAGTTATACGCGTCTCGGCACAGATACGCAGTATTCT. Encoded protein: CASSYTRLGTDTQYS.

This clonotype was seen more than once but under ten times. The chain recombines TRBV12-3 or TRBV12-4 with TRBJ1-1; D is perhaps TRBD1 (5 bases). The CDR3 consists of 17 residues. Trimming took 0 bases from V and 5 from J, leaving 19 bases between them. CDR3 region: CASSLALGISGRTEAFF. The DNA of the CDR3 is TGTGCCAGCAGTTTAGCGCTCGGCATCTCAGGGCGAACTGAAGCTTTCTTT.

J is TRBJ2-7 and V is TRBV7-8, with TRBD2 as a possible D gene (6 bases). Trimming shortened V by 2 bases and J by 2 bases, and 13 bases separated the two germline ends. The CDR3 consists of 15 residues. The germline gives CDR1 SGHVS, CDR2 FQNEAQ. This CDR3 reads CASSLRENGAYEQYF. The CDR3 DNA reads TGTGCCAGCAGCTTACGGGAGAACGGAGCCTACGAGCAGTACTTC.

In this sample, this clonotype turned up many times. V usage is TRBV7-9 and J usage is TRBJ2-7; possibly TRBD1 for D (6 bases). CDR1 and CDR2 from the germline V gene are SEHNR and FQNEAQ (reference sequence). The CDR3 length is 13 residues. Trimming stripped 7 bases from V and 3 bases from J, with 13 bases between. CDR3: CASTWDTYYEQYF. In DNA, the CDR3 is TGTGCCAGCACGTGGGACACCTACTACGAGCAGTACTTC.

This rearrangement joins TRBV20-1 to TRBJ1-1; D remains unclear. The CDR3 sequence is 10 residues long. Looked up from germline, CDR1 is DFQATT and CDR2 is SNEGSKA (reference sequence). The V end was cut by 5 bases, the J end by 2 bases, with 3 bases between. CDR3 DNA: TGCAGTGCTTCCAACACTGAAGCTTTCTTT. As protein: CSASNTEAFF.

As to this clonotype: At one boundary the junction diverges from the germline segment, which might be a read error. CDR3: CASSLDPAGADAQYF. The CDR3, as DNA: TGTGCCAGCAGTTTAGATCCAGCGGGGGCAGATGCGCAGTATTTT. The chain carries TRBV12-3 or TRBV12-4 and TRBJ2-3; 8 nucleotides align to TRBD2. The CDR3 loop spans 15 amino acids.

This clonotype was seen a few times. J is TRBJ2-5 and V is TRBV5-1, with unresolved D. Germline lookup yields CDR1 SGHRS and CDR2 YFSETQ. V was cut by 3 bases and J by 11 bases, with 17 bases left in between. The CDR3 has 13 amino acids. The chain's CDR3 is CASSSPPHVEQYF. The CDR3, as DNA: TGCGCCAGCAGCTCTCCACCCCACGTAGAGCAGTACTTC.

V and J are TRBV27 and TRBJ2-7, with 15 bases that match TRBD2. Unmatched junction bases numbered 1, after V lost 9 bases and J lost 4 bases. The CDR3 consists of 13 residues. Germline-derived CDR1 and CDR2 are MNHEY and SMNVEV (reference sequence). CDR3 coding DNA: TGTGCCAGTGGGACTAGCGGGAGGTACGAGCAGTACTTC. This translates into CASGTSGRYEQYF.

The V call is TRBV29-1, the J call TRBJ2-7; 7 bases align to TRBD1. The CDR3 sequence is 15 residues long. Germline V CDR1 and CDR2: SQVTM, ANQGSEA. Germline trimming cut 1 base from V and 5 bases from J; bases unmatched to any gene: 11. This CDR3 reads CSVEAATGRVHEQYF. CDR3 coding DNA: TGCAGCGTTGAAGCCGCGACAGGGCGGGTCCACGAGCAGTACTTC.

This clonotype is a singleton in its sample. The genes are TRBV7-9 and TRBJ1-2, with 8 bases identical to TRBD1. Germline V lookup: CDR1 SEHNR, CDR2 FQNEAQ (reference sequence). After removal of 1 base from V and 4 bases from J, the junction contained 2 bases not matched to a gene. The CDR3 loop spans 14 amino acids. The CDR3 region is CASSLEGTGYGYTF. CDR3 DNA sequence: TGTGCCAGCAGCTTAGAAGGGACAGGCTATGGCTACACCTTC.

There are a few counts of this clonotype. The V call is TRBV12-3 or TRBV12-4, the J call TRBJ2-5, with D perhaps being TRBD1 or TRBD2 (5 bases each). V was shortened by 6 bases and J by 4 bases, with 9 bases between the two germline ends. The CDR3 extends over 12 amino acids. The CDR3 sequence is CASRGTTETQYF. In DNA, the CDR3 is TGTGCCAGCAGGGGGACCACAGAGACCCAGTACTTC.

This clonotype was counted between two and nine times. The CDR3 nucleotides are TGTGCCAGCAGTTTAACAGGGACTGATAATTCACCCCTCCACTTT. Amino acid sequence: CASSLTGTDNSPLHF. The chain uses TRBV28 and TRBJ1-6; maybe TRBD1 (6 bases). Germline CDR1 reads MDHEN; CDR2 reads SYDVKM. This CDR3 spans 15 amino acids. The V end was cut by 2 bases, the J end by 5 bases, with 10 bases between. Filled out from reference TRBV28 and TRBJ1-6, the complete variable domain reads DVKVTQSSRYLVKRTGEKVFLECVQDMDHENMFWYRQDPGLGLRLIYFSYDVKMKEKGDIPEGYSVSREKKERFSLILESASTNQTSMYLCASSLTGTDNSPLHFGNGTRLTVT.